This record covers a single T cell receptor beta chain. Its antigen is still unknown. This CDR3 contains 13 residues. Germline CDR1 reads LNHNV; CDR2 reads YYDKDF (reference sequence). Trimming stripped 0 bases from V and 6 bases from J, with 6 bases between. This specimen comes from a study of identical twins. Study observations and caveats: Memory repertoires showed no such pattern, whereas abundant cord blood beta clonotypes carried fewer insertions.

Donors uniformly comprised healthy Caucasians. TCRdb called the 5' RACE reads again in MiXCR, with one record for every CDR3 protein. The sample yields under 300,000 distinct CDR3 sequences, roughly an eighth seen once. A further study also used this sample, focusing on yellow fever vaccine responses in identical twins.

This rearrangement joins TRBV15 to TRBJ1-5; D is undetermined. Specimen: memory (CD45RO+) T cells sorted from blood. This clonotype was sampled from a woman younger than 30 in good health. CDR3 in DNA: TGTGCCACCAGCAGAGACTTTGGTCAGCCCCAGCATTTT. It codes for CATSRDFGQPQHF.